Sequencing of this T cell receptor beta chain was carried out in a study of cytomegalovirus exposure and HLA in healthy donors. Each donor was healthy, and each was a bone marrow donor. This clone was seen once. The PCR used 60 Vbeta and 13 Jbeta primers. The repertoire was sequenced with immunoSEQ multiplex PCR; TCRdb's copy has only in-frame clones and lacks some. The table includes 170,000 or so clones, 60% to 85% detected once. The CDR3 totals 12 residues. V lost 8 bases to trimming and J lost 3 bases; unmatched junction nucleotides: 4. Per germline, CDR1 SQVTM and CDR2 ANQGSEA. Specimen: PBMCs. The sequence was collected from a woman between 45 and 65 years old in good health and CMV-seropositive. The chain joins TRBV29-1 to TRBJ1-1; 9 nucleotides match TRBD1. The CDR3 nucleotides read TGCAGCCTGGGACAGGGCGACACTGAAGCTTTCTTT. Its translation: CSLGQGDTEAFF.